What follows are 2 T cell receptor beta chains derived from one specimen sequenced in a study of blood T cell repertoires in COVID-19. Data came from immunoSEQ multiplex PCR; TCRdb stores just in-frame clones and leaves some out. The table lists hundreds of thousands of clones, 65% to 90% of them singletons. Sequenced input: PBMCs or T cells enriched from blood (not recorded which). These receptors all come from a woman aged 50 to 65 with acute COVID-19.

The rearrangement uses TRBV27 and TRBJ1-6, with unresolved D. V lost 3 bases to trimming and J lost 7 bases, with 16 bases between them. CDR3 length equals 16 residues. In germline, CDR1 is MNHEY, CDR2 SMNVEV (reference sequence). The CDR3 loop is CASSLAAEQKNSPLHF. DNA of the CDR3: TGTGCCAGCAGTTTGGCTGCCGAACAGAAGAATTCACCCCTCCACTTT.

This chain uses TRBV18 with TRBJ2-7; TRBD1 matches 8 bases. This CDR3 comprises 14 residues. Losses at the gene ends were 3 bases for V and 5 bases for J; bases not matched to a gene: 6. Germline loops: CDR1 KGHSH, CDR2 LQKENI. This CDR3 reads CASSPGQGPHEQYF. CDR3 DNA sequence: TGTGCCAGCTCACCCGGACAGGGACCCCACGAGCAGTACTTC. The full variable domain, with the rest looked up from reference TRBV18 and TRBJ2-7, is NAGVMQNPRHLVRRRGQEARLRCSPMKGHSHVYWYRQLPEEGLKFMVYLQKENIIDESGMPKERFSAEFPKEGPSILRIQQVVRGDSAAYFCASSPGQGPHEQYFGPGTRLTVT.